The clone carrying this T cell receptor beta chain showed up many times. This CDR3 has 16 amino acids. The V end was cut by 1 base, the J end by 2 bases, with 12 bases between. Germline V gene sequence: CDR1 SEHNR, CDR2 FQNEAQ (reference sequence). The data belong to a study of human T cells and chemical hapten exposure. In the study overall: TCR yields per sample varied mostly from small pooled library volume differences.

The time point denotes: healthy volunteer bleed at 6 weeks. Before extraction, the whole blood was not fractionated, and total RNA was taken from it. The library put unique molecular identifiers onto individual cDNA molecules. How the authors handled the data: The number of TCRs in each sample had a median of about 95,000 and spanned roughly 23,224 to 750,000. TCRdb reanalysed the RACE reads using MiXCR and keeps one entry per CDR3 protein. None of the V and J calls come from the authors' own analysis; TCRdb made them. The profile shows tens of thousands of distinct CDR3 sequences, around 5.9% of them singletons.

The V and J genes are TRBV7-9 and TRBJ2-1, with D perhaps matching TRBD2 (6 bases). Sequenced: whole blood. The source of this sequence is a human donor in good health. Some clones in this sample may be carry-over from other donors' samples. The CDR3 sequence: CASSLVGRRTYNEQFF. Here the CDR3 DNA reads TGTGCCAGCAGCTTAGTCGGGAGACGTACCTACAATGAGCAGTTCTTC. The full variable domain, completed using reference TRBV7-9 and TRBJ2-1, is DTGVSQNPRHKITKRGQNVTFRCDPISEHNRLYWYRQTLGQGPEFLTYFQNEAQLEKSRLLSDRFSAERPKGSFSTLEIQRTEQGDSAMYLCASSLVGRRTYNEQFFGPGTRLTVL.